The rows below give T cell receptor beta chains drawn from one sample of a study of neurological immune-mediated disorders. TCRdb recomputed calls from the 5' RACE reads with MiXCR, one row per CDR3 protein. The table lists roughly 60,000 distinct CDR3 sequences, roughly 2.5% of them singletons, with around 3% in the top ten. What was sequenced was PBMCs. The origin of the receptors is a man aged 50 or older with multiple sclerosis. CDR3s leave out the opening cysteine and the closing phenylalanine or tryptophan. Each record gives: V gene, J gene, CDR3 protein.

V gene: TRBV20-1; J gene: TRBJ1-5; CDR3 protein: SARDFSGNNQPQH
V gene: TRBV20-1; J gene: TRBJ2-1; CDR3 protein: SAPRGSGYNEQF
V gene: TRBV3-1; J gene: TRBJ1-5; CDR3 protein: ASSPTGTTTQH
V gene: TRBV7-2; J gene: TRBJ2-2; CDR3 protein: ASSPVGGGTGELF
V gene: TRBV7-9; J gene: TRBJ2-7; CDR3 protein: ASSSTGGPTNEQY
V gene: TRBV5-1; J gene: TRBJ2-2; CDR3 protein: ASSLVFEGDGELF
V gene: TRBV7-2; J gene: TRBJ1-5; CDR3 protein: ASSRDGGGNQPQH
V gene: TRBV28; J gene: TRBJ2-2; CDR3 protein: ASSLGSARTGELF
V gene: TRBV20-1; J gene: TRBJ2-3; CDR3 protein: SARWTGTDTQY
V gene: TRBV6-6; J gene: TRBJ2-7; CDR3 protein: ASRDPGQSYSYEQY
V gene: TRBV20-1; J gene: TRBJ2-3; CDR3 protein: SARDPGSGRDTQY
V gene: TRBV6-1; J gene: TRBJ2-5; CDR3 protein: ASSEAGRKETQY
V gene: TRBV4-1; J gene: TRBJ2-7; CDR3 protein: AISQELAYEQY
V gene: TRBV7-2; J gene: TRBJ2-4; CDR3 protein: ASSLDPRVPTLSQNIQY
V gene: TRBV5-1; J gene: TRBJ2-2; CDR3 protein: ASRDREDTGELF
V gene: TRBV12-3/TRBV12-4; J gene: TRBJ2-2; CDR3 protein: ASNDPSQGNTGELF
V gene: TRBV7-8; J gene: TRBJ2-2; CDR3 protein: ASSSRRFSSGELF
V gene: TRBV7-9; J gene: TRBJ2-5; CDR3 protein: ASSPRGGDREETQY
V gene: TRBV20-1; J gene: TRBJ2-3; CDR3 protein: SARVAGASDTQY
V gene: TRBV20-1; J gene: TRBJ1-2; CDR3 protein: SAREVTGPYGYT
V gene: TRBV4-3; J gene: TRBJ2-7; CDR3 protein: ASSQESSWTSGFSEHEQY
V gene: TRBV5-6; J gene: TRBJ2-5; CDR3 protein: ASSLTEVGRETQY
V gene: TRBV29-1; J gene: TRBJ2-7; CDR3 protein: SVEGFGGKIYEQY
V gene: TRBV20-1; J gene: TRBJ2-2; CDR3 protein: SAMDGLTGELF
V gene: TRBV20-1; J gene: TRBJ2-1; CDR3 protein: SARGLAGVNEQF
V gene: TRBV20-1; J gene: TRBJ1-5; CDR3 protein: SARGNRGSILDSNQPQH
V gene: TRBV20-1; J gene: TRBJ1-2; CDR3 protein: SAPTGRRYGYT
V gene: TRBV5-1; J gene: TRBJ2-1; CDR3 protein: ASSLGLAGDSYNEQF
V gene: TRBV12-3/TRBV12-4; J gene: TRBJ2-1; CDR3 protein: ASSLGEGTEQF
V gene: TRBV5-1; J gene: TRBJ2-1; CDR3 protein: ASSLASGGIGNEQF
V gene: TRBV5-6; J gene: TRBJ1-1; CDR3 protein: ASSLAGTTEAF
V gene: TRBV6-6; J gene: TRBJ1-5; CDR3 protein: ASMGNSNQPQH
V gene: TRBV10-1; J gene: TRBJ2-5; CDR3 protein: ASSESLGGETQY
V gene: TRBV10-3; J gene: TRBJ2-2; CDR3 protein: AISEPGRELF
V gene: TRBV5-5; J gene: TRBJ2-7; CDR3 protein: ASRWGTTYEQY
V gene: TRBV20-1; J gene: TRBJ1-1; CDR3 protein: STGQGASTEAF